This T cell receptor beta chain stems from a study of control samples from healthy donors and cancer patients. TCRdb keeps only in-frame clones here, not all; method: immunoSEQ multiplex PCR. The data show tens of thousands of clones, more than 70% seen once. The CDR3 covers 15 residues. V dropped 4 bases and J dropped 5; count of bases not matched to a gene: 10. CDR1 SGHRS and CDR2 YFSETQ come from the germline V gene. This sequence was found in a man between 35 and 55 years old with colorectal cancer. Sequenced sample: PBMCs. The chain employs TRBV5-1 and TRBJ1-1; TRBD1 matches at 8 bases. The CDR3 sequence is CASSQGTGLLTEAFF. The CDR3 nucleotides read TGCGCCAGCAGCCAAGGGACAGGACTGCTGACTGAAGCTTTCTTT.